These 29 T cell receptor beta chains were sequenced from one sample in a study of early T cells in non-severe SARS-CoV-2 infection. TCRdb re-called the 5' RACE reads with MiXCR, one entry per CDR3 protein. This sample has tens of thousands of distinct CDR3 sequences, with 12% found just once. What was sequenced was whole blood. The receptors come from an adult who was a healthcare worker with PCR-confirmed SARS-CoV-2 infection or an uninfected control (not recorded which).

This clonotype was seen repeatedly, ten times or more. The rearrangement joins TRBV9 to TRBJ2-1; maybe TRBD1 (6 bases). Germline loops: CDR1 SGDLS, CDR2 YYNGEE. This CDR3 has 12 residues. The V end lost 3 bases, the J end lost 8 bases, and 9 bases lay between the germline ends. The CDR3 DNA reads TGTGCCAGCAGCGCCCAGGGGTATGAGCAGTTCTTC. This sequence encodes CASSAQGYEQFF. The whole variable domain, filled in from reference TRBV9 and TRBJ2-1, reads DSGVTQTPKHLITATGQRVTLRCSPRSGDLSVYWYQQSLDQGLQFLIQYYNGEERAKGNILERFSAQQFPDLHSELNLSSLELGDSALYFCASSAQGYEQFFGPGTRLTVL.

This clonotype appeared many times. This rearrangement joins TRBV6-4 to TRBJ2-1, with a weak D call TRBD2 (5 bases). The CDR3 length is 15 residues. Germline V CDR1 and CDR2: MRHNA, SNTAGT. V was pared by 6 bases and J by 0 bases, with 12 bases between. The CDR3 nucleotides are TGTGCCAGCAGCTCCGGGGATAGCTCCTACAATGAGCAGTTCTTC. As protein: CASSSGDSSYNEQFF.

This clonotype was seen at least ten times. The chain employs TRBV25-1 and TRBJ1-5, with D uncertain. The CDR3 is 14 amino acids. Germline V gives CDR1 MGHDK, CDR2 SYGVNS. The V gene lost 4 bases and the J gene lost 0 bases, with 7 bases spanning the gap. CDR3 DNA: TGTGCCAGCAGTGGATTCGATAGCAATCAGCCCCAGCATTTT. The encoded protein is CASSGFDSNQPQHF.

This clonotype was seen a handful of times. The V gene is TRBV7-2, the J gene TRBJ2-3; no definite D call. This CDR3 spans 15 amino acids. The V end was cut by 5 bases, the J end by 0 bases, with 12 bases between. Germline V lookup: CDR1 SGHTA, CDR2 FQGNSA. CDR3 residues: CASSALGRSTDTQYF. CDR3 sequence (DNA): TGTGCCAGCAGCGCTTTAGGAAGGAGCACAGATACGCAGTATTTT.

This clonotype was counted only a few times. The chain joins TRBV10-3 to TRBJ1-3, with TRBD1 identical over 8 bases. Per the germline V gene, CDR1 is ENHRY and CDR2 is SYGVKD. V was clipped by 5 bases and J by 2 bases; unmatched bases: 2. The CDR3 has 14 residues. CDR3 sequence reads: CAISPQGAGNTIYF. The CDR3 region has the DNA TGTGCCATCAGTCCACAGGGGGCTGGAAACACCATATATTTT.

This clonotype was counted ten times or more. This chain connects TRBV14 to TRBJ1-2, with D tentatively TRBD1 (5 bases). This CDR3 spans 13 amino acids. Germline lookup yields CDR1 SGHDN and CDR2 FVKESK. V lost 1 base and J 8 bases, leaving 11 bases between the germline ends. CDR3 sequence: CASSQVGRDGYTF. The CDR3 DNA reads as TGTGCCAGCAGCCAAGTGGGCAGGGACGGCTACACCTTC. The whole variable domain, filled in from reference TRBV14 and TRBJ1-2, reads EAGVTQFPSHSVIEKGQTVTLRCDPISGHDNLYWYRRVMGKEIKFLLHFVKESKQDESGMPNNRFLAERTGGTYSTLKVQPAELEDSGVYFCASSQVGRDGYTFGSGTRLTVV.

This chain uses TRBV6-1 with TRBJ2-5; TRBD2 matches at 7 bases. The junction had 11 bases not matched to a gene; V was cut back by 8 bases and J by 2 bases. The CDR3 runs 15 residues. CDR1 and CDR2 (germline): MNHNS, SASEGT. CDR3 residues: CASYDFTSAQETQYF. The CDR3 DNA is TGTGCCAGCTACGACTTTACTAGCGCTCAAGAGACCCAGTACTTC.

This clonotype occurred many times. DNA for the CDR3: TGTGCCAGCAGTGAGACCCTGGGACTTGATACGCAGTATTTT. Translated, it gives CASSETLGLDTQYF. V is TRBV2 and J is TRBJ2-3, with a weak D call TRBD2 (6 bases). The CDR3 contains 14 residues. Looked up from germline, CDR1 is SNHLY and CDR2 is FYNNEI. Trimming shortened V by 3 bases and J by 6 bases, and 13 bases separated the two germline ends.

Many counts were recorded for this clonotype. V is TRBV7-9 and J is TRBJ2-1, with 12 bases matching TRBD1. The junction had 5 bases not matched to a gene; V was cut back by 6 bases and J by 5 bases. Looked up from germline, CDR1 is SEHNR and CDR2 is FQNEAQ (reference sequence). The CDR3 contains 15 residues. This CDR3 is CASRLGQGANNEQFF. The CDR3 nucleotides are TGTGCCAGCAGGTTGGGACAGGGGGCTAACAATGAGCAGTTCTTC.

A few counts support this clonotype. The chain combines TRBV2 with TRBJ1-4, with a weak D call TRBD1 (6 bases). V was pared by 2 bases and J by 5 bases, with 9 bases between. The CDR3 is 14 amino acids. In germline, CDR1 is SNHLY, CDR2 FYNNEI. The CDR3 nucleotides read TGTGCCAGCAGTGAACAGGGGTTAAATGAAAAACTGTTTTTT. Protein: CASSEQGLNEKLFF.

This clonotype was seen a few times. The chain uses TRBV5-4 and TRBJ1-3, with TRBD1 as a possible D gene (5 bases). CDR1 and CDR2 from the germline V gene are SGHNT and YYREEE (reference sequence). The CDR3 has 16 residues. The germline V and J ends were trimmed by 0 bases and 1 base, with 11 bases remaining between them. This chain's CDR3 is CASSLGGDQSGNTIYF. Here the CDR3 DNA reads TGTGCCAGCAGCTTGGGGGGGGACCAATCTGGAAACACCATATATTTT.

The CDR3: CSARDWLRGELFF. DNA of the CDR3: TGCAGTGCTAGAGACTGGCTCCGAGGGGAGCTGTTTTTT. V and J are TRBV20-1 and TRBJ2-2; D is undetermined. The CDR3 is made up of 13 amino acids. Deletions cut 0 bases from V and 8 bases from J, with 10 bases between. Germline CDR1 is DFQATT and CDR2 is SNEGSKA (reference sequence).

The rearrangement links TRBV12-3 or TRBV12-4 to TRBJ1-4; D possibly corresponds to TRBD1 (5 bases). V lost 6 bases, J lost 5 bases, and 10 bases lay in between. The CDR3 is 13 amino acids. Here the CDR3 DNA reads TGTGCCAGCAGCCCGGGGGTGAATGAAAAACTGTTTTTT. The encoded protein is CASSPGVNEKLFF.

This clonotype was detected many times. The V gene is TRBV6-5, the J gene TRBJ1-1; 11 nucleotides match TRBD1. V gave up 8 bases and J gave up 4 bases; unmatched junction bases: 9. The CDR3 sequence is 15 residues long. CDR1 is MNHEY and CDR2 is SVGAGI in the germline V gene. The CDR3 DNA is TGTGCCAGCGGTCTTGGACAGGGGGCAGGCACTGAAGCTTTCTTT. Translation: CASGLGQGAGTEAFF.

This clonotype was counted ten times or more. V is TRBV18 and J is TRBJ2-5; D is perhaps TRBD2 (5 bases). V lost 3 bases and J lost 5, with 10 bases in between. The CDR3 totals 13 residues. Germline V CDR1 and CDR2: KGHSH, LQKENI. The CDR3 region is CASSPERGETQYF. The CDR3 region has the DNA TGTGCCAGCTCACCCGAGAGAGGGGAGACCCAGTACTTC.

The rearrangement uses TRBV5-5 and TRBJ2-1; 7 positions match TRBD1. CDR1 and CDR2 from the germline V gene are SGHKS and YYEKEE (reference sequence). The CDR3 has 16 residues. The V gene end was trimmed by 2 bases and the J gene end by 6 bases; junction bases not matched to a gene: 11. CDR3: CASSLTQGVPGNEQFF. The CDR3 coding sequence is TGTGCCAGCAGCTTAACGCAGGGGGTGCCCGGCAATGAGCAGTTCTTC.

This clonotype was seen a few times. The chain joins TRBV10-3 to TRBJ2-1; TRBD2 matches at 9 bases. The V gene's germline CDR1 is ENHRY and CDR2 SYGVKD. Losses at the gene ends were 10 bases for V and 7 bases for J; bases not matched to a gene: 8. This CDR3 is built from 13 residues. CDR3 amino acids: CATLAGEENEQFF. In DNA, the CDR3 is TGTGCCACTTTAGCGGGAGAGGAAAATGAGCAGTTCTTC.

This clonotype was seen repeatedly, ten times or more. The chain links TRBV4-2 to TRBJ2-4; D is tentatively TRBD1 or TRBD2 (5 bases each). Looked up from germline, CDR1 is LGHNA and CDR2 is YNFKEQ. The germline V and J ends were trimmed by 1 base and 6 bases, with 10 bases remaining between them. The CDR3 spans 14 residues. The CDR3 DNA follows: TGTGCCAGCAGCCAAGCTAGGGACGCAAACATTCAGTACTTC. Translation gives CASSQARDANIQYF.

This clonotype was seen a handful of times. The rearrangement joins TRBV10-3 to TRBJ1-5; D gene unclear. CDR1 ENHRY and CDR2 SYGVKD come from the germline V gene. V was shortened by 2 bases and J by 1 base, with 9 bases between the two germline ends. This CDR3 comprises 15 residues. This chain's CDR3 is CAISEIGGSNQPQHF. The CDR3 DNA reads TGTGCCATCAGTGAGATCGGAGGAAGCAATCAGCCCCAGCATTTT.

This clonotype has more than one count but fewer than ten. This chain connects TRBV7-2 to TRBJ1-5; D not resolved. The germline gives CDR1 SGHTA, CDR2 FQGNSA. CDR3 length: 13 amino acids. Trimming stripped 3 bases from V and 6 bases from J, with 9 bases between. The CDR3 loop is CASSLSVFQPQHF. The CDR3 region has the DNA TGTGCCAGCAGCTTGAGCGTGTTTCAGCCCCAGCATTTT.

The chain combines TRBV7-2 with TRBJ1-2; D gene ambiguous. V was trimmed by 4 bases and J by 5 bases, leaving 14 bases between them. The CDR3 runs 14 residues. Germline CDR1 and CDR2: SGHTA and FQGNSA. CDR3 amino acids: CASSSRLGDYGYTF. CDR3 DNA sequence: TGTGCCAGCAGCTCGCGGCTCGGGGATTATGGCTACACCTTC.

V usage is TRBV19 and J usage is TRBJ2-7, with TRBD2 identical over 10 bases. The CDR3 is 17 amino acids. CDR1 and CDR2 from the germline V gene are LNHDA and SQIVND (reference sequence). V shed 6 bases and J 1 base; nucleotides not matched to a gene: 12. The CDR3 here is CASSRRLAGALSYEQYF. The CDR3 region has the DNA TGTGCCAGTAGCCGCCGGCTAGCGGGAGCCCTGTCCTACGAGCAGTACTTC.

The CDR3 protein is CSVDPQGVYGYTF. The CDR3, as DNA: TGCAGCGTTGACCCCCAGGGAGTCTATGGCTACACCTTC. The chain couples TRBV29-1 to TRBJ1-2, with D possibly matching TRBD1 (5 bases). From germline, CDR1 is SQVTM and CDR2 ANQGSEA. The ends were cut back, 3 bases at V and 4 bases at J, with 12 bases in the middle. The CDR3 loop spans 13 amino acids.

This clonotype was observed a few times. The chain combines TRBV6-6 with TRBJ1-5; TRBD1 agrees at 9 bases. Looked up from germline, CDR1 is MNHNY and CDR2 is SVGAGI (reference sequence). This CDR3 has 16 residues. The V segment lost 1 base and the J segment 5 bases; nucleotides outside the gene matches: 6. The CDR3 DNA reads TGTGCCAGCAGTTACTTCAGGGGGACAGGGCATCAGCCCCAGCATTTT. Protein sequence: CASSYFRGTGHQPQHF.

This clonotype was observed a handful of times. The V and J genes are TRBV7-6 and TRBJ2-1; unclear D gene. CDR1 SGHVS and CDR2 FNYEAQ come from the germline V gene. Between the trimmed V and J ends, which lost 5 bases and 0 bases, there was a span of 2 bases. This CDR3 has 12 amino acids. The CDR3 loop is CASSPSYNEQFF. Written as DNA, the CDR3 is TGTGCCAGCAGCCCCTCCTACAATGAGCAGTTCTTC.

This clonotype was detected many times. V is TRBV29-1 and J is TRBJ1-1, with a weak D call TRBD1 (5 bases). Germline V gene lookup returns CDR1 SQVTM and CDR2 ANQGSEA. The CDR3 totals 12 residues. Trimming took off 4 bases at V and 4 bases at J, with 10 bases between the two ends. This CDR3 reads CSVGREVTEAFF. In DNA form, the CDR3 reads TGCAGCGTTGGCAGGGAGGTCACTGAAGCTTTCTTT. Drawing the rest from reference TRBV29-1 and TRBJ1-1, the complete variable domain is SAVISQKPSRDICQRGTSLTIQCQVDSQVTMMFWYRQQPGQSLTLIATANQGSEATYESGFVIDKFPISRPNLTFSTLTVSNMSPEDSSIYLCSVGREVTEAFFGQGTRLTVV.

This clonotype came up many times. This chain connects TRBV7-9 to TRBJ1-4, with D maybe TRBD1 (5 bases). Looked up from germline, CDR1 is SEHNR and CDR2 is FQNEAQ (reference sequence). The CDR3 has 15 amino acids. Trimming shortened V by 5 bases and J by 6 bases, and 16 bases separated the two germline ends. The CDR3 coding sequence is TGTGCCAGCAGCGCATCTGCTGGGGGGTATGAAAAACTGTTTTTT. Protein: CASSASAGGYEKLFF.

Ten or more counts support this clonotype. The rearrangement uses TRBV13 and TRBJ1-6; D may be TRBD1 (6 bases). CDR1 and CDR2 from the germline V gene are PRHDT and FYEKMQ (reference sequence). Trimming pared 0 bases from V and 5 bases from J, leaving 11 bases between. The CDR3 length is 16 residues. DNA of the CDR3: TGTGCCAGCAGCTTAGGACTCGGGACACATAATTCACCCCTCCACTTT. Protein product: CASSLGLGTHNSPLHF.

At least ten counts were recorded for this clonotype. The chain couples TRBV5-4 to TRBJ2-1; 9 positions agree with TRBD1. The V gene's germline CDR1 is SGHNT and CDR2 YYREEE (reference sequence). Trimming at V came to 4 bases and at J to 7 bases, leaving 12 bases not matched to a gene. The CDR3 runs to 16 residues. The CDR3 DNA is TGTGCCAGCAGCCGGACCGGGACAGGGATCAGAAATGAGCAGTTCTTC. Amino acids: CASSRTGTGIRNEQFF.